Reported below is one T cell receptor (beta chain). The record originates from a study of shared T cell receptors in the human thymus. The table came from immunoSEQ multiplex PCR; TCRdb's copy has only in-frame clones and leaves some out. Of some 760,000 clones in the sample, over 75% were seen once. These data were also filed under a second study, of human thymus T cells. Per that study: The source of the thymus tissue was resections taken during corrective heart surgery. Apparent skewing of V and J gene usage characterized both thymic and blood repertoires.

Sequenced: thymocytes. This receptor was identified in a girl under three years old with a congenital heart defect.

The CDR3 region is CASSRTSGGRTDTQYF. In DNA, the CDR3 is TGCGCCAGCAGCCGAACTAGCGGGGGGAGGACAGATACGCAGTATTTT. V and J are TRBV4-3 and TRBJ2-3; TRBD2 aligns across 12 bases. Germline V gives CDR1 LGHNA, CDR2 YSLEER. The CDR3 consists of 16 residues. Trimming removed 4 bases from V and 3 bases from J; junction bases left unmatched: 5.